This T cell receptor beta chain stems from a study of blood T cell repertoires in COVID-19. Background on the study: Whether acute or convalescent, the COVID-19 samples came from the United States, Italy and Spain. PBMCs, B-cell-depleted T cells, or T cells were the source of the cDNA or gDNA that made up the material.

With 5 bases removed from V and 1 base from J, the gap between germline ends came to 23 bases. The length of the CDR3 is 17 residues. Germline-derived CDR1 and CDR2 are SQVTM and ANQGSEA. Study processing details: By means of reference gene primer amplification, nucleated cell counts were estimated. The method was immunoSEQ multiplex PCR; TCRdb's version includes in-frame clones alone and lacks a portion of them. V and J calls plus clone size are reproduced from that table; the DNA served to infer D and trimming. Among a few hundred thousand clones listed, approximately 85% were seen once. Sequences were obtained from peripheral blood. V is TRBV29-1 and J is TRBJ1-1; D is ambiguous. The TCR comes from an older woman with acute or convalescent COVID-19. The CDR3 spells CSVLGMDRGGGNTEAFF. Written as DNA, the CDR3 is TGCAGCGTTTTGGGTATGGATCGGGGAGGAGGGAACACTGAAGCTTTCTTT.